This T cell receptor beta chain was captured by sequencing in a study of blood T cell repertoires in COVID-19. About the research overall: Acute and convalescent COVID-19 samples came from the United States, Italy and Spain. PBMCs, B-cell-depleted T cells, or T cells were the source of the cDNA or gDNA that made up the material.

This clone was found once. In the study's own analysis: By means of reference gene primer amplification, nucleated cell counts were estimated. Sequenced by immunoSEQ multiplex PCR; TCRdb stores in-frame clones only, minus some. The DNA was the basis for D and trimming; V, J and clone size are from that table. The data hold 200,000 or so clones, with roughly 79% observed a single time. This TCR was recovered from a human donor with acute or convalescent COVID-19. The donor label of this sample is uncertain. Sequencing input: peripheral blood.

The CDR3 DNA follows: TGTGCCAGCAGTTTTTGGGGGGTACAGCCCCAGCATTTT. Encoded protein: CASSFWGVQPQHF. This chain connects TRBV12-3 or TRBV12-4 to TRBJ1-5, with D possibly matching TRBD1 (5 bases). This CDR3 comprises 13 residues. Between the trimmed V and J ends, which lost 3 bases and 7 bases, there was a span of 10 bases.